This T cell receptor (beta chain) appears in the sequencing data of a study of T cells in lung cancer brain metastases. Study background: Median interval between primary and brain metastasis specimen acquisition was roughly 360 days. Study-wide findings and caveats: FFPE DNA fragmentation may have prevented retrieving the complete T cell repertoire. The analysis could not control for preoperative corticosteroids affecting T cell infiltration in brain metastases.

The trim removed 8 bases at V and 7 bases at J, leaving 12 bases unmatched. CDR1 is MNHNY, CDR2 SVGAGI, per germline (reference sequence). This CDR3 is built from 15 residues. Of note for this clone: What it recognizes is unknown.

Patients had resection for synchronous oligometastatic disease or delayed recurrence of a solitary brain metastasis. The data were produced by immunoSEQ multiplex PCR, yet TCRdb's version contains in-frame clones alone and is incomplete. The table has about 2,900 clones, 85% seen once; the top ten hold about 7.7%. The clonotype was recovered from a woman aged 60 to 75 with non-small cell lung cancer. Sequencing used tumor tissue from the primary lung tumor. The chain couples TRBV6-6 to TRBJ2-7; 12 nucleotides agree with TRBD2. The CDR3 reads CASGGRASGRVEQYF. CDR3 DNA sequence: TGTGCCAGCGGAGGTCGGGCTAGCGGGAGGGTTGAGCAGTACTTC.